This T cell receptor (beta chain) was captured by sequencing in a study of blood T cell repertoires in COVID-19. Background on the study: Samples representing acute and convalescent COVID-19 were sourced from the United States, Italy and Spain. From T cells, B-cell-depleted T cells, or PBMCs came the material, which was cDNA or gDNA.

Per the original data handling: Reference gene primer amplification in the assay estimated nucleated cell counts. This table comes from immunoSEQ multiplex PCR, and its TCRdb copy is limited to in-frame clones, with some not included. V and J calls plus clone size are reproduced from that table; the DNA served to infer D and trimming. Of more than 150,000 clones listed, 85% to 90% were seen once; the top ten hold under 15%. As concerns this clone: Other DNA sequences of this sample code for an identical CDR3.

Seattle patient enrollment occurred during active infection, with longitudinal follow-up thereafter. The receptor comes from a woman in her 70s with COVID-19, enrolled during active disease. Sample: peripheral blood.

CDR3 in DNA: TGTGCCAGCAGTTTAGGAGGGGTGAACACTGAAGCTTTCTTT. This codes for CASSLGGVNTEAFF. The chain is built from TRBV28 and TRBJ1-1; a weak D match, TRBD1 (5 bases). The germline V gene encodes CDR1 MDHEN and CDR2 SYDVKM. The CDR3 totals 14 residues. V was cut by 2 bases and J by 0 bases, with 7 bases left in between. Using reference TRBV28 and TRBJ1-1 for the parts outside the CDR3, the full variable domain is DVKVTQSSRYLVKRTGEKVFLECVQDMDHENMFWYRQDPGLGLRLIYFSYDVKMKEKGDIPEGYSVSREKKERFSLILESASTNQTSMYLCASSLGGVNTEAFFGQGTRLTVV.